This TCR beta chain was sequenced during a study of blood T cells in healthy people across ages. Alongside a J-beta primer mix, a sample-barcoded 5' primer served in a second PCR lasting about 7 to 11 cycles. Researchers report that each sample yielded at least 3 million CDR3-containing paired-end reads. TCRdb independently ran MiXCR on the 5' RACE reads; one entry per CDR3 protein. Of 450,000 to 700,000 distinct CDR3 sequences listed, 25% to 30% are singletons. Whole-study results and caveats: Donor CMV status was unknown, possibly confounding expanded clonotype changes.

In germline, CDR1 is SGHTA, CDR2 FQGNSA. Losses at the gene ends were 1 base for V and 5 bases for J; bases not matched to a gene: 8. This CDR3 contains 16 residues. Worth noting for this clonotype: Its antigen is currently unknown.

The chain uses TRBV7-2 and TRBJ2-5, with 9 bases identical to TRBD2. Sequencing input: blood. The receptor was derived from a woman in her 70s in good health. The chain's CDR3 is CASSLGAGGRRETQYF. The CDR3 DNA sequence: TGTGCCAGCAGCTTAGGGGCGGGGGGGCGACGGGAGACCCAGTACTTC.